This T cell receptor (beta chain) was obtained from a study of blood T cell repertoires in COVID-19 (TCRdb year 2020). For context, the study as a whole: The collaborator samples originated in the United States, Italy and Spain and spanned the acute and convalescent phases of COVID-19. The prospective study material was composed of cDNA or gDNA derived from T cells, B-cell-depleted T cells, or PBMCs. The dataset comprised deeply sampled blood TCRbeta repertoires from subjects exposed to, actively infected with, or recovered from COVID-19. The repertoires were released in a freely available public database meant as a resource for research on the immune response to SARS-CoV-2. Samples came from the ongoing ImmuneRACE study (first 160 participants) plus 1,254 subjects from 6 global collaborators. A de-identified subject ID, COVID-19 status, age in years and sex were almost always included in the sample metadata. Where available, HLA class I and class II types were taken from metadata supplied by the sample provider and were not determined by assay-based typing.

Germline trimming amounts to 1 base on V and 5 bases on J, with 3 as the count of junction bases outside the gene matches. Including cysteine and phenylalanine, the CDR3 has 14 amino acids. CDR3 DNA only is kept here, 42 bases in frame from base 1. Based on the germline V gene, the CDR1 and CDR2 sequences are LGHNT and FRNRAP. The immunoSEQ Assay, a bias-controlled multiplex PCR, was used to amplify TCRbeta CDR3 regions from genomic DNA. The authors processed their data as follows. Within the assay, amplification of reference gene primers was used to estimate how many nucleated cells each sample contained. Sequence reads were collapsed and filtered to measure the absolute abundance of every unique TCRbeta CDR3 rearrangement. For each sample, productive Simpson clonality was calculated as the square root of Simpson's diversity index over productive rearrangements. In TCRdb, the immuneACCESS table is reduced to in-frame sequences with V and J assigned. These tables do not hold every clone; where another copy was compared, an unresolved V gene accounts for under half, and the others remain unexplained. That table gives V, J and clone size, and the DNA gave D and trimming. The sample contains some 26,000 clones, approximately 86% of them found a single time. About 1.8% of the sample goes to the ten largest clones.

Each collaborating institution followed its own protocols to collect whole blood in K2EDTA tubes. For TCRbeta analysis, collaborators shipped samples in one of three forms: frozen whole blood, isolated PBMCs, or DNA extracted from either of those sample types. What the work shows at the level of the full study, not this receptor alone: The amount of clinical and demographic metadata varied by source and participant and was provided uncurated.

On this clone itself: Its antigen remains unidentified. Per-base qualities were not stored, and no clone one base away is much larger.

The chain is made from TRBV12-5 and TRBJ2-5; a stretch of 8 junction bases matches TRBD2. The origin of this receptor is a man at least 80 years old with active or convalescent COVID-19. Material: peripheral blood. The CDR3 amino acid sequence is: CASGLGSGVETQYF. DNA sequence: TGTGCTAGTGGTTTGGGTAGCGGGGTTGAGACCCAGTACTTC. Joined to the reference TRBV12-5 and TRBJ2-5 proteins, this CDR3 gives the full variable domain: DARVTQTPRHKVTEMGQEVTMRCQPILGHNTVFWYRQTMMQGLELLAYFRNRAPLDDSGMPKDRFSAEMPDATLATLKIQPSEPRDSAVYFCASGLGSGVETQYFGPGTRLLVL.